This TCR beta chain stems from a study of control samples from healthy donors and cancer patients. Some clones are missing from TCRdb's copy, which holds only in-frame ones; the method was immunoSEQ multiplex PCR. The sample has around 84,000 clones; 91% are singletons. This CDR3 is built from 15 residues. Germline CDR1 and CDR2: SGHTA and FQGNSA. V dropped 2 bases and J dropped 5; count of bases not matched to a gene: 3. The chain couples TRBV7-2 to TRBJ2-2, with TRBD1 matching over 9 bases. This TCR was sampled from a man younger than 45 in good health. The sequencing input was blood. The CDR3 reads CASSLTGGETGELFF. The CDR3 nucleotides are TGTGCCAGCAGCTTAACAGGGGGCGAGACCGGGGAGCTGTTTTTT.